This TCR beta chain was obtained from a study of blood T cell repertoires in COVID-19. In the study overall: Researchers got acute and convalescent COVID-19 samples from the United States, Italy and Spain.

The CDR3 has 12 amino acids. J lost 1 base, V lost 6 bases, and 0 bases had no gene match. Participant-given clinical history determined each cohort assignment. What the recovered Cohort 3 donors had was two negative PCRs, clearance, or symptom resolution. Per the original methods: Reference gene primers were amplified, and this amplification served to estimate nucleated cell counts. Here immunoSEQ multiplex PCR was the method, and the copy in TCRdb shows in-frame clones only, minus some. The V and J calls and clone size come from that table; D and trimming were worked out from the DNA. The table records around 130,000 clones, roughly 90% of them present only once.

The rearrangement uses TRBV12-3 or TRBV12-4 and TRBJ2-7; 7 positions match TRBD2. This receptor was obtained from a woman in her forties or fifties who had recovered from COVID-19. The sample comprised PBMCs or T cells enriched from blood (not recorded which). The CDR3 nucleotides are TGTGCCAGCAGACTAGCGTCCTACGAGCAGTACTTC. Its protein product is CASRLASYEQYF.